The text below deals with one T cell receptor (beta chain). Germline V gene data show CDR1 as MGHRA and CDR2 as YSYEKL. V was trimmed by 3 bases and J by 8 bases, leaving 10 bases between them. This CDR3 contains 13 residues. The data are from a study of T cell changes during pregnancy in multiple sclerosis. The repertoire was sequenced with immunoSEQ multiplex PCR; TCRdb's copy has only in-frame clones and lacks some. The sample has about 59,000 clones, over 85% seen once; the top ten hold roughly 2.5%. The TCR sequence derives from a female donor with multiple sclerosis, enrolled in a pregnancy study. The chain is built from TRBV4-1 and TRBJ1-4; D is undetermined. Sequencing was performed on CD8+ T cells from peripheral blood mononuclear cells, taken in the third trimester of pregnancy. As DNA, the CDR3 is TGCGCCAGCAGCCATCAAGGAGTCGAAAAACTGTTTTTT. It yields the protein CASSHQGVEKLFF.